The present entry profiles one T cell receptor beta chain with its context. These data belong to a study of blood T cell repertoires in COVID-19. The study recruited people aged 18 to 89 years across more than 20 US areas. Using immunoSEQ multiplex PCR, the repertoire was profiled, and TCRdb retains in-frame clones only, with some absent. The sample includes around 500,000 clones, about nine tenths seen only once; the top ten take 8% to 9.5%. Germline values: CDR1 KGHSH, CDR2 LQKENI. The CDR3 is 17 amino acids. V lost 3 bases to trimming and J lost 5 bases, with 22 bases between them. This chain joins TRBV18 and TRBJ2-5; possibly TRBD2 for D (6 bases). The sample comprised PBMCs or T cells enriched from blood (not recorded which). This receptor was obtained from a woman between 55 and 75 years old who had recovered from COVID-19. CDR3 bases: TGTGCCAGCTCACCGTCCGTGGGGCGGGGAGTCGGGGAGACCCAGTACTTC. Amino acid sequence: CASSPSVGRGVGETQYF.